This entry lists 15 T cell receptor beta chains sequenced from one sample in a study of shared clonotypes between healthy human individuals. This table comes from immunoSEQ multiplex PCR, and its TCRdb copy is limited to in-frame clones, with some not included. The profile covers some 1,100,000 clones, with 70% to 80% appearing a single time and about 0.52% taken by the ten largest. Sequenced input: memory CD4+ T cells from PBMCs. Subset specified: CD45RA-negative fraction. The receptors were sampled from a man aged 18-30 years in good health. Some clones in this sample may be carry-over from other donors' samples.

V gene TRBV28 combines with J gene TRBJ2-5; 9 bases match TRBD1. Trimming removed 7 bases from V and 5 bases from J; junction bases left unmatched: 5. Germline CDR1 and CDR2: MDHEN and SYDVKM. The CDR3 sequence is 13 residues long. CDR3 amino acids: CASTTGGEETQYF. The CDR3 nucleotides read TGTGCCAGCACAACAGGGGGCGAGGAGACCCAGTACTTC.

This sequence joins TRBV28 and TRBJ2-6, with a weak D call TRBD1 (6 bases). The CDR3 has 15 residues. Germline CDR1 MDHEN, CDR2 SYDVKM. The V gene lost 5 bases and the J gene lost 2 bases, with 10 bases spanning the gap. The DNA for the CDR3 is TGTGCCAGCAGTCCGAACAGGGCTGGGGCCAACGTCCTGACTTTC. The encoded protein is CASSPNRAGANVLTF.

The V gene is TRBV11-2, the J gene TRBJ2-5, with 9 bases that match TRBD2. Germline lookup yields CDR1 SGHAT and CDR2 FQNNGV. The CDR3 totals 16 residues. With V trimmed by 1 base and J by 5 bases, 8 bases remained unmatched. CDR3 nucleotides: TGTGCCAGCAGCTTAGTGGCGGGAGGGCCGACCGAGACCCAGTACTTC. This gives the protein CASSLVAGGPTETQYF.

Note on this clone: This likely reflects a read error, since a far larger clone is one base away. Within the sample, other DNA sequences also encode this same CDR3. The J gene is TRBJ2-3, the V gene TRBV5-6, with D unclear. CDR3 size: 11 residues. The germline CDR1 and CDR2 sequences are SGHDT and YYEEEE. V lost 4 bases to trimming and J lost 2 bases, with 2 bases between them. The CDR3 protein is CASSATDTQYF. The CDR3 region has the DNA TGTGCCAGCAGCGCCACAGATACGCAGTATTTT.

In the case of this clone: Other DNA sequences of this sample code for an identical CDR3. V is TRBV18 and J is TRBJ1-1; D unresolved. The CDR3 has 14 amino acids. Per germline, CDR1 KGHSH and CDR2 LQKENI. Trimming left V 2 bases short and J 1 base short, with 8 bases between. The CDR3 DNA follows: TGTGCCAGCTCACCATCTGGGAAGAACACTGAAGCTTTCTTT. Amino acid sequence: CASSPSGKNTEAFF. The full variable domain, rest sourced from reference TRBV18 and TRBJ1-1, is NAGVMQNPRHLVRRRGQEARLRCSPMKGHSHVYWYRQLPEEGLKFMVYLQKENIIDESGMPKERFSAEFPKEGPSILRIQQVVRGDSAAYFCASSPSGKNTEAFFGQGTRLTVV.

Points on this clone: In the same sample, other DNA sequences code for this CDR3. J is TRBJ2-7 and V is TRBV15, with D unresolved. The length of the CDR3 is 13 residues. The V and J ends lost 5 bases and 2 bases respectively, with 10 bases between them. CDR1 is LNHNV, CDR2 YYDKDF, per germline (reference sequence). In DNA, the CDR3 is TGTGCCACCAGCCGTAGTACTCCCTACGAGCAGTACTTC. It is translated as CATSRSTPYEQYF.

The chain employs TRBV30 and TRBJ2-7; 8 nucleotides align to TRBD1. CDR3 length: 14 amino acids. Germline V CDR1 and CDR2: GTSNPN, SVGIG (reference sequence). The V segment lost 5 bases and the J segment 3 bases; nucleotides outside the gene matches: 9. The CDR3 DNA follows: TGTGCCTGGGACCGAGACAGGGGACTCTACGAGCAGTACTTC. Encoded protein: CAWDRDRGLYEQYF.

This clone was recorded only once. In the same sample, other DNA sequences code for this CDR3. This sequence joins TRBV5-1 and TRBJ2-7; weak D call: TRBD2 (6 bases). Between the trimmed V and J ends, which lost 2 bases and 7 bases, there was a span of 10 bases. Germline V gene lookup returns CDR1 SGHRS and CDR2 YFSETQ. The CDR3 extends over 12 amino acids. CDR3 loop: CASSFGAGEQYF. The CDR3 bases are TGCGCCAGCAGCTTCGGGGCGGGGGAGCAGTACTTC.

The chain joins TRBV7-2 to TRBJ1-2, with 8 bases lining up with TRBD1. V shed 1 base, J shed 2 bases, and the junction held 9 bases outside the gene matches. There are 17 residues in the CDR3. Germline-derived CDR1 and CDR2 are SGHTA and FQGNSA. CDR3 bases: TGTGCCAGCAGCTTAGGTCCCCAGGGGGCCTCAAACTATGGCTACACCTTC. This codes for CASSLGPQGASNYGYTF.

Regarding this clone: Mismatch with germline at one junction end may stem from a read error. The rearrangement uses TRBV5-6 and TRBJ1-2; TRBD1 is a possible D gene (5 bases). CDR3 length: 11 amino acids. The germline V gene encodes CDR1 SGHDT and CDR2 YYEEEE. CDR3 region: CASSSSGASAF. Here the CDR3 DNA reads TGTGCCAGCAGCTCCTCCGGGGCCTCGGCCTTC.

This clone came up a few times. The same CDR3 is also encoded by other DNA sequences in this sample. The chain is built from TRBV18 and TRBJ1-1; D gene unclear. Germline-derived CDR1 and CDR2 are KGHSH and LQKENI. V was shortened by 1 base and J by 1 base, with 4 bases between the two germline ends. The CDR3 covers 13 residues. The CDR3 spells CASSPQRNTEAFF. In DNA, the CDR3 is TGTGCCAGCTCACCACAACGGAACACTGAAGCTTTCTTT.

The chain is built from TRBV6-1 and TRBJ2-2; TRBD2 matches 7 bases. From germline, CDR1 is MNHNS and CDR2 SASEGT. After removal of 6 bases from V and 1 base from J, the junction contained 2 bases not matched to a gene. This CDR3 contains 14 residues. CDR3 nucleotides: TGTGCCAGCAGACTAGCGCTGAACACCGGGGAGCTGTTTTTT. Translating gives CASRLALNTGELFF.

CDR3 residues: CASSFSPGETQYF. CDR3 nucleotide sequence: TGCGCCAGCAGCTTCTCTCCCGGAGAGACCCAGTACTTC. V and J are TRBV5-1 and TRBJ2-5; no clear D gene. The germline CDR1 and CDR2 sequences are SGHRS and YFSETQ. There are 13 residues in the CDR3. V gave up 2 bases and J gave up 4 bases, with 9 bases separating them.

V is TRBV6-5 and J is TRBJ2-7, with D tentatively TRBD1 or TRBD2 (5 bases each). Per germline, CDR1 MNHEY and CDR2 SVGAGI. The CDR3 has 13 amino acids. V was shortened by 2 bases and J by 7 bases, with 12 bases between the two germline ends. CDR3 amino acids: CASSYERGREQYF. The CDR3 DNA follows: TGTGCCAGCAGTTACGAAAGGGGACGGGAGCAGTACTTC.

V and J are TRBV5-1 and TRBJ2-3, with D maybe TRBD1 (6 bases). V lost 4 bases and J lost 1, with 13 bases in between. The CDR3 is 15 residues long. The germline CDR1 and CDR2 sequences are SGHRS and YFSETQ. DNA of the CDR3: TGCGCCAGCAGCCCTTACAGGGAAGGCACAGATACGCAGTATTTT. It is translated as CASSPYREGTDTQYF.